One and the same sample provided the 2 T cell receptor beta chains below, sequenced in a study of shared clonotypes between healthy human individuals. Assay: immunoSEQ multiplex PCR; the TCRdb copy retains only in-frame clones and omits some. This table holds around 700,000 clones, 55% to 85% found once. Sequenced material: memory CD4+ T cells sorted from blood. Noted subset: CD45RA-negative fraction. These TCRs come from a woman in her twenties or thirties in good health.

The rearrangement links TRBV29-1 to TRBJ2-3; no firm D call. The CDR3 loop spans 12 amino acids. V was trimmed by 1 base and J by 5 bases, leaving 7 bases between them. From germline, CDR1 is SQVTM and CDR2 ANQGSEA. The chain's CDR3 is CSVEGVGDTQYF. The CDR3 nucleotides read TGCAGCGTTGAAGGGGTTGGAGATACGCAGTATTTT.

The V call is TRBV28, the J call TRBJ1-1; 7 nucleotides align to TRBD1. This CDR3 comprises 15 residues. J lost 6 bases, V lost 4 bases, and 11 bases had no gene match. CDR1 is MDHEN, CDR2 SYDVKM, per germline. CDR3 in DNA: TGTGCCAGCAGTTCCTCGATTACAGGGGTCTCTGAAGCTTTCTTT. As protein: CASSSSITGVSEAFF.